What follows are 21 T cell receptor beta chains derived from one specimen sequenced in a study of T-cell reconstitution after alpha-beta-depleted transplantation in children. Unique molecular identifiers were used in preparing the TCRbeta library. In TCRdb, the PCR reads were re-called with MiXCR into one record per CDR3 protein. The sample records approximately 650,000 distinct CDR3 sequences, about an eighth being singletons. Sequenced material: PBMCs, taken before TCRalphabeta/CD19-depleted stem cell transplant. The receptors were sampled from a girl between 2 and 10 years old with congenital amegakaryocytic thrombocytopenia, due to receive a stem cell transplant.

A few counts support this clonotype. V gene TRBV20-1 combines with J gene TRBJ2-7, with D possibly TRBD2 on 5 matching bases. Germline lookup yields CDR1 DFQATT and CDR2 SNEGSKA (reference sequence). CDR3 length: 13 residues. Trimming shortened V by 3 bases and J by 2 bases, and 11 bases separated the two germline ends. The CDR3 DNA is TGCAGTGCTAGTGTGGAGGCAACCTACGAGCAGTACTTC. Translating gives CSASVEATYEQYF.

There are a few counts of this clonotype. The rearrangement links TRBV12-3 or TRBV12-4 to TRBJ2-5; tentatively, D is TRBD1 (5 bases). V was shortened by 6 bases and J by 5 bases, with 19 bases between the two germline ends. The CDR3 runs to 15 residues. The CDR3 DNA follows: TGTGCCAGCAGCCGGATGAGCAGGGTGAGGGAGACCCAGTACTTC. It specifies CASSRMSRVRETQYF.

Many counts were recorded for this clonotype. The genes are TRBV29-1 and TRBJ1-2; D call uncertain. The CDR3 has 14 residues. Trimming shortened V by 3 bases and J by 0 bases, and 11 bases separated the two germline ends. CDR1 and CDR2 (germline): SQVTM, ANQGSEA. Here the CDR3 DNA reads TGCAGCGTTGATGGGAGCCGGACTAACTATGGCTACACCTTC. The encoded protein is CSVDGSRTNYGYTF.

This clonotype appeared many times. The chain recombines TRBV29-1 with TRBJ2-3, with D possibly matching TRBD1 (6 bases). CDR1 is SQVTM and CDR2 is ANQGSEA in the germline V gene. The CDR3 consists of 13 residues. The ends were cut back, 7 bases at V and 5 bases at J, with 16 bases in the middle. This CDR3 reads CSARTATGDTQYF. The CDR3 nucleotides are TGCAGCGCCCGAACCGCGACAGGAGATACGCAGTATTTT.

This clonotype was seen only a few times. This chain links TRBV5-1 with TRBJ2-3; 7 bases are a match to TRBD2. Germline trimming cut 6 bases from V and 2 bases from J; bases unmatched to any gene: 6. Germline V lookup: CDR1 SGHRS, CDR2 YFSETQ. The CDR3 loop spans 14 amino acids. CDR3 loop: CASKATSTTDTQYF. The CDR3 coding sequence is TGCGCCAGCAAAGCGACTAGCACCACAGATACGCAGTATTTT. Supplemented by reference TRBV5-1 and TRBJ2-3, the full variable domain reads KAGVTQTPRYLIKTRGQQVTLSCSPISGHRSVSWYQQTPGQGLQFLFEYFSETQRNKGNFPGRFSGRQFSNSRSEMNVSTLELGDSALYLCASKATSTTDTQYFGPGTRLTVL.

At least ten counts were recorded for this clonotype. The V and J genes are TRBV6-1 and TRBJ1-6, with TRBD1 as a possible D gene (6 bases). CDR3 size: 16 residues. The V end lost 6 bases, the J end lost 0 bases, and 12 bases lay between the germline ends. Germline assignment: CDR1 MNHNS and CDR2 SASEGT. In DNA, the CDR3 is TGTGCCAGCAGAGTTCAGGGGAGCTCCTATAATTCACCCCTCCACTTT. This sequence encodes CASRVQGSSYNSPLHF.

This clonotype was detected ten times or more. CDR3 sequence (DNA): TGTGCCAGCAGTCGTCCGGGACGGGCGGCTGGCTACACCTTC. The encoded protein is CASSRPGRAAGYTF. The chain uses TRBV11-1 and TRBJ1-2; TRBD1 is a possible D gene (5 bases). Between the trimmed V and J ends, which lost 6 bases and 7 bases, there was a span of 18 bases. The germline V gene encodes CDR1 SGHAT and CDR2 FQDESV (reference sequence). The CDR3 consists of 14 residues.

This clonotype was recorded at least ten times. The rearrangement uses TRBV9 and TRBJ2-7; D is tentatively TRBD1 or TRBD2 (5 bases each). V was cut by 2 bases and J by 3 bases, with 12 bases left in between. CDR3 size: 14 residues. CDR1 and CDR2 from the germline V gene are SGDLS and YYNGEE. DNA of the CDR3: TGTGCCAGCAGCGTGTGGGACGGGGACTACGAGCAGTACTTC. It codes for CASSVWDGDYEQYF.

At least ten counts were recorded for this clonotype. The rearrangement links TRBV9 to TRBJ2-3; TRBD2 matches 15 bases. V was pared by 3 bases and J by 2 bases, with 10 bases of the junction left unmatched. CDR3 length equals 19 residues. Germline CDR1 is SGDLS and CDR2 is YYNGEE. The CDR3 reads CASSDGLAGGTNPTDTQYF. CDR3 nucleotide sequence: TGTGCCAGCAGCGATGGACTAGCGGGAGGGACTAACCCCACAGATACGCAGTATTTT.

This chain joins TRBV5-1 and TRBJ2-3; D may be TRBD2 (5 bases). V lost 2 bases to trimming and J lost 2 bases, with 15 bases between them. Germline V lookup: CDR1 SGHRS, CDR2 YFSETQ. This CDR3 contains 16 residues. CDR3 region: CASSLGPSGDTDTQYF. The CDR3 region has the DNA TGCGCCAGCAGCTTAGGTCCATCCGGGGACACAGATACGCAGTATTTT.

This clonotype was seen at least ten times. The rearrangement uses TRBV20-1 and TRBJ2-1, with 13 bases lining up with TRBD2. J lost 8 bases, V lost 8 bases, and 6 bases had no gene match. This CDR3 spans 13 amino acids. Germline V gene lookup returns CDR1 DFQATT and CDR2 SNEGSKA (reference sequence). CDR3: CSKTSGRGDEQFF. The CDR3 DNA is TGCAGTAAAACTAGCGGGAGGGGTGATGAGCAGTTCTTC.

The chain uses TRBV2 and TRBJ2-3, with D possibly being TRBD1 or TRBD2 (5 bases each). Germline V gene data show CDR1 as SNHLY and CDR2 as FYNNEI. Trimming took 7 bases from V and 2 from J, leaving 25 bases between them. The CDR3 runs to 18 residues. In DNA form, the CDR3 reads TGTGCCAGCACAGTTATGTCTACCGGGACCGTTATCACAGATACGCAGTATTTT. Its protein product is CASTVMSTGTVITDTQYF. The full variable domain, rest sourced from reference TRBV2 and TRBJ2-3, is EPEVTQTPSHQVTQMGQEVILRCVPISNHLYFYWYRQILGQKVEFLVSFYNNEISEKSEIFDDQFSVERPDGSNFTLKIRSTKLEDSAMYFCASTVMSTGTVITDTQYFGPGTRLTVL.

This clonotype was found a few times. J is TRBJ1-3 and V is TRBV20-1, with a weak D call TRBD1 (6 bases). The CDR3 covers 14 residues. Germline V CDR1 and CDR2: DFQATT, SNEGSKA (reference sequence). Trimming shortened V by 5 bases and J by 8 bases, and 19 bases separated the two germline ends. This chain's CDR3 is CSAGQGTWVDTIYF. The CDR3 DNA sequence: TGCAGTGCTGGGCAGGGGACTTGGGTGGACACCATATATTTT.

This clonotype was seen only a few times. The chain combines TRBV5-5 with TRBJ2-3; 9 bases fit TRBD2. Trimming took 4 bases from V and 0 from J; bases not matched to a gene: 6. Germline V CDR1 and CDR2: SGHKS, YYEKEE (reference sequence). The CDR3 totals 16 residues. The CDR3 DNA sequence: TGTGCCAGCAGCCGATCTAGCGGGACAAGCACAGATACGCAGTATTTT. Its protein is CASSRSSGTSTDTQYF. Supplemented by reference TRBV5-5 and TRBJ2-3, the full variable domain reads DAGVTQSPTHLIKTRGQQVTLRCSPISGHKSVSWYQQVLGQGPQFIFQYYEKEERGRGNFPDRFSARQFPNYSSELNVNALLLGDSALYLCASSRSSGTSTDTQYFGPGTRLTVL.

This clonotype was recorded at least ten times. V is TRBV5-1 and J is TRBJ2-2; D is undetermined. CDR1 is SGHRS and CDR2 is YFSETQ in the germline V gene. V lost 0 bases and J lost 0, with 9 bases in between. This CDR3 has 16 residues. CDR3 in DNA: TGCGCCAGCAGCTTGGCCCAATCAGCGAACACCGGGGAGCTGTTTTTT. As protein: CASSLAQSANTGELFF. Full variable domain (missing parts from reference TRBV5-1 and TRBJ2-2): KAGVTQTPRYLIKTRGQQVTLSCSPISGHRSVSWYQQTPGQGLQFLFEYFSETQRNKGNFPGRFSGRQFSNSRSEMNVSTLELGDSALYLCASSLAQSANTGELFFGEGSRLTVL.

This clonotype was detected many times. The rearrangement uses TRBV12-3 or TRBV12-4 and TRBJ2-7; 14 bases align to TRBD2. CDR3 size: 20 residues. J lost 3 bases, V lost 7 bases, and 20 bases had no gene match. The DNA for the CDR3 is TGTGCCAGCAACCAGGGGCAGGTGTTAATGACTAGCGGGAGGGTCTACGAGCAGTACTTC. It codes for CASNQGQVLMTSGRVYEQYF.

There are many counts of this clonotype. The chain is built from TRBV20-1 and TRBJ2-1; D is undetermined. V was clipped by 0 bases and J by 2 bases, with 2 bases between them. Germline V gene lookup returns CDR1 DFQATT and CDR2 SNEGSKA (reference sequence). The CDR3 has 12 amino acids. The CDR3 sequence is CSARDTYNEQFF. Written as DNA, the CDR3 is TGCAGTGCTAGAGACACCTACAATGAGCAGTTCTTC.

This clonotype showed up many times. This chain links TRBV18 with TRBJ2-5, with D perhaps matching TRBD1 (6 bases). The CDR3 covers 14 residues. CDR1 and CDR2 (germline): KGHSH, LQKENI. The ends were cut back, 4 bases at V and 3 bases at J, with 12 bases in the middle. CDR3: CASSQVQGEETQYF. The CDR3 DNA is TGTGCCAGCTCACAGGTACAGGGAGAAGAGACCCAGTACTTC.

This rearrangement joins TRBV5-5 to TRBJ1-2; D not certain. Per germline, CDR1 SGHKS and CDR2 YYEKEE (reference sequence). The length of the CDR3 is 12 residues. V was clipped by 3 bases and J by 6 bases, with 9 bases between them. Here the CDR3 DNA reads TGTGCCAGCAGCTCCACACTACATGGCTACACCTTC. Translated, it gives CASSSTLHGYTF.

On this clonotype: Sequence at one end of the junction differs from germline and may be a read error. This chain links TRBV2 with TRBJ2-2; D is possibly TRBD2 (6 bases). The CDR3 sequence is 18 residues long. CDR1 and CDR2 (germline): SNHLY, FYNNEI. The CDR3 region has the DNA TGTACCAGCAGCCCTCATAGGTCAACGGCGGGAAGTCCCGGGGAGCTGTTTTTT. This encodes CTSSPHRSTAGSPGELFF.

This clonotype was counted at least ten times. The chain couples TRBV5-1 to TRBJ1-1; 7 nucleotides align to TRBD1. This CDR3 is 14 amino acids long. The V gene end was trimmed by 4 bases and the J gene end by 0 bases; junction bases not matched to a gene: 3. Germline values: CDR1 SGHRS, CDR2 YFSETQ. DNA for the CDR3: TGCGCCAGCAGCCAGACAGGGATGAACACTGAAGCTTTCTTT. Translated: CASSQTGMNTEAFF.